One and the same sample provided the 27 T cell receptor beta chains below, sequenced in a study of cytotoxic CD8 clonotypes in ibrutinib-treated CLL. The protocol was immunoSEQ multiplex PCR, while the TCRdb copy is restricted to in-frame clones and leaves out a portion. Of 270,000 or so clones in the sample, about 72% were seen once. The sample consisted of PBMCs, taken at disease progression, from a patient treated with ibrutinib. These receptors came from a human donor with chronic lymphocytic leukemia.

This sequence joins TRBV19 and TRBJ2-7, with TRBD2 identical over 8 bases. With V trimmed by 4 bases and J by 6 bases, 11 bases remained unmatched. Germline V CDR1 and CDR2: LNHDA, SQIVND (reference sequence). The CDR3 consists of 15 residues. CDR3 in amino acids: CASSSGVGGRREQYF. CDR3 bases: TGTGCCAGTAGTAGCGGGGTCGGCGGGAGGCGCGAGCAGTACTTC.

The chain links TRBV29-1 to TRBJ1-2; 7 bases are shared with TRBD1. Germline values: CDR1 SQVTM, CDR2 ANQGSEA. This CDR3 spans 10 amino acids. Trimming at V came to 4 bases and at J to 8 bases, leaving 1 base not matched to a gene. The CDR3 sequence is CSVARGGYTF. CDR3 nucleotides: TGCAGCGTTGCCAGGGGGGGCTACACCTTC.

V usage is TRBV18 and J usage is TRBJ2-7; possibly TRBD1 for D (6 bases). In germline, CDR1 is KGHSH, CDR2 LQKENI. Deletions cut 5 bases from V and 5 bases from J, with 16 bases between. The CDR3 is 14 amino acids. The CDR3 spells CASSASGAIHEQYF. As DNA, the CDR3 is TGTGCCAGCTCAGCGTCAGGGGCCATCCACGAGCAGTACTTC. Looking up the rest from reference TRBV18 and TRBJ2-7 gives the full variable domain: NAGVMQNPRHLVRRRGQEARLRCSPMKGHSHVYWYRQLPEEGLKFMVYLQKENIIDESGMPKERFSAEFPKEGPSILRIQQVVRGDSAAYFCASSASGAIHEQYFGPGTRLTVT.

V usage is TRBV6-4 and J usage is TRBJ2-3, with D maybe TRBD1 (5 bases). The length of the CDR3 is 14 residues. V lost 4 bases and J lost 0, with 8 bases in between. Germline loops: CDR1 MRHNA, CDR2 SNTAGT. The CDR3 DNA follows: TGTGCCAGCAGTGTACAGGCCAGCACAGATACGCAGTATTTT. As protein: CASSVQASTDTQYF.

The genes are TRBV6-6 and TRBJ2-7; D is perhaps TRBD1 (6 bases). Trimming cost V 1 base and J 7 bases, with 17 bases left between them. Germline V lookup: CDR1 MNHNY, CDR2 SVGAGI (reference sequence). The CDR3 totals 15 residues. The DNA of the CDR3 is TGTGCCAGCAGTTACTGGCGGACAGAGAGATGGGAGCAGTACTTC. Its protein is CASSYWRTERWEQYF.

Here the CDR3 reads CASSLATGYYGYTF. The DNA for the CDR3 is TGTGCCAGCAGTTTAGCTACAGGGTACTATGGCTACACCTTC. This chain uses TRBV6-5 with TRBJ1-2; weak D call: TRBD1 (6 bases). V dropped 4 bases and J dropped 3 bases, with 12 bases sitting between them. There are 14 residues in the CDR3. Germline-derived CDR1 and CDR2 are MNHEY and SVGAGI.

The chain has TRBV7-2 and TRBJ1-6; D possibly corresponds to TRBD1 (6 bases). With 5 bases removed from V and 7 bases from J, the gap between germline ends came to 15 bases. There are 15 residues in the CDR3. From germline, CDR1 is SGHTA and CDR2 FQGNSA. CDR3 bases: TGTGCCAGCAGCAGTGTGGGACAAGGAAATTCACCCCTCCACTTT. It codes for CASSSVGQGNSPLHF.

This chain links TRBV25-1 with TRBJ2-5, with D uncertain. Trimming stripped 2 bases from V and 5 bases from J, with 15 bases between. CDR3 length equals 15 residues. Germline CDR1 and CDR2: MGHDK and SYGVNS. The CDR3 DNA sequence: TGTGCCAGCAGTGAACCCGGAAGAGCTCGGGAGACCCAGTACTTC. Amino acid sequence: CASSEPGRARETQYF.

V is TRBV7-9 and J is TRBJ2-7; the match to TRBD1 covers 10 bases. The CDR3 totals 16 residues. The germline CDR1 and CDR2 sequences are SEHNR and FQNEAQ (reference sequence). The ends lost 5 bases at V and 0 bases at J; junction bases unmatched: 7. CDR3: CASSRPGTGDSYEQYF. In nucleotides, the CDR3 is TGTGCCAGCAGCCGACCCGGGACAGGGGACTCCTACGAGCAGTACTTC.

This clone turned up a few times. This rearrangement joins TRBV18 to TRBJ2-1, with a weak D call TRBD1 (5 bases). Germline CDR1 is KGHSH and CDR2 is LQKENI. Trimming pared 3 bases from V and 8 bases from J, leaving 11 bases between. The CDR3 loop spans 13 amino acids. The CDR3 DNA reads TGTGCCAGCTCACCCCCAGGGTTGGATGAGCAGTTCTTC. It codes for CASSPPGLDEQFF.

The chain is built from TRBV5-5 and TRBJ2-5; D is tentatively TRBD1 or TRBD2 (5 bases each). The germline gives CDR1 SGHKS, CDR2 YYEKEE (reference sequence). The germline V and J ends were trimmed by 0 bases and 5 bases, with 11 bases remaining between them. This CDR3 is 14 amino acids long. CDR3 residues: CASSLEGSGETQYF. The DNA for the CDR3 is TGTGCCAGCAGCTTGGAGGGGAGTGGGGAGACCCAGTACTTC. The full variable domain, its missing parts supplied by reference TRBV5-5 and TRBJ2-5, is DAGVTQSPTHLIKTRGQQVTLRCSPISGHKSVSWYQQVLGQGPQFIFQYYEKEERGRGNFPDRFSARQFPNYSSELNVNALLLGDSALYLCASSLEGSGETQYFGPGTRLLVL.

The chain recombines TRBV10-3 with TRBJ1-2; 10 bases map to TRBD1. Trimming at V came to 4 bases and at J to 8 bases, leaving 7 bases not matched to a gene. Germline CDR1 ENHRY, CDR2 SYGVKD. The CDR3 is made up of 14 amino acids. CDR3 sequence (DNA): TGTGCCATCAGTGCCCGACAGGGGGCTCGCGGCTACACCTTC. It codes for CAISARQGARGYTF.

The chain recombines TRBV25-1 with TRBJ2-1, with TRBD2 matching 10 bases. V trimming: 3 bases; J trimming: 7 bases; junction bases outside the gene matches: 12. The CDR3 covers 17 residues. Germline V gives CDR1 MGHDK, CDR2 SYGVNS. As DNA, the CDR3 is TGTGCCAGCAGTGATTCCGGGACTAGCGCCCCGAGGAATGAGCAGTTCTTC. Translating gives CASSDSGTSAPRNEQFF. The entire variable domain, with the rest obtained from reference TRBV25-1 and TRBJ2-1, is as follows: EADIYQTPRYLVIGTGKKITLECSQTMGHDKMYWYQQDPGMELHLIHYSYGVNSTEKGDLSSESTVSRIRTEHFPLTLESARPSHTSQYLCASSDSGTSAPRNEQFFGPGTRLTVL.

J is TRBJ2-1 and V is TRBV7-3; no clear D gene. V lost 0 bases, J lost 9 bases, and 12 bases lay in between. This CDR3 is 14 amino acids long. Germline values: CDR1 SGHTA, CDR2 FQGTGA. The CDR3 bases are TGTGCCAGCAGCTTAACGAAAAGGTGGGGTGAGCAGTTCTTC. Translation: CASSLTKRWGEQFF. The full variable domain, its missing parts supplied by reference TRBV7-3 and TRBJ2-1, is GAGVSQTPSNKVTEKGKYVELRCDPISGHTALYWYRQSLGQGPEFLIYFQGTGAADDSGLPNDRFFAVRPEGSVSTLKIQRTERGDSAVYLCASSLTKRWGEQFFGPGTRLTVL.

This chain uses TRBV7-9 with TRBJ2-2; 13 bases agree with TRBD2. CDR3 size: 18 residues. Germline CDR1 SEHNR, CDR2 FQNEAQ (reference sequence). After removal of 4 bases from V and 5 bases from J, the junction contained 10 bases not matched to a gene. The CDR3 reads CASSSLWGLAGFTGELFF. CDR3 coding DNA: TGTGCCAGCAGCTCTCTCTGGGGACTAGCGGGATTTACCGGGGAGCTGTTTTTT.

This chain connects TRBV9 to TRBJ2-7; no clear D gene. This CDR3 comprises 11 residues. V lost 4 bases, J lost 3 bases, and 5 bases lay in between. CDR1 is SGDLS, CDR2 YYNGEE, per germline. The CDR3 region is CASSNSYEQYF. In DNA, the CDR3 is TGTGCCAGCAGCAACAGCTACGAGCAGTACTTC.

The chain recombines TRBV14 with TRBJ1-1; D unclear. The CDR3 totals 16 residues. CDR1 and CDR2 from the germline V gene are SGHDN and FVKESK. Trimming took off 4 bases at V and 3 bases at J, with 18 bases between the two ends. CDR3 DNA: TGTGCCAGCAGCCCTGTCCTGCCATTGAGGGACACTGAAGCTTTCTTT. Translation gives CASSPVLPLRDTEAFF.

This clone was observed once. Other DNA sequences within the sample encode an identical CDR3. The chain carries TRBV19 and TRBJ2-7, with 7 bases aligning to TRBD1. The germline V gene has CDR1 LNHDA and CDR2 SQIVND (reference sequence). This CDR3 has 14 residues. The V gene end was trimmed by 3 bases and the J gene end by 0 bases; junction bases not matched to a gene: 2. CDR3 DNA: TGTGCCAGTAGTATCAGACAGGGCTCCTACGAGCAGTACTTC. This codes for CASSIRQGSYEQYF.

This clone was seen repeatedly, ten times or more. The same CDR3 can be traced to other DNA sequences in this sample. The chain joins TRBV9 to TRBJ2-5, with TRBD1 identical over 7 bases. Germline CDR1 SGDLS, CDR2 YYNGEE. Trimming removed 0 bases from V and 1 base from J; junction bases left unmatched: 0. The CDR3 is 14 amino acids. The CDR3 loop is CASSVAGGQETQYF. The CDR3 DNA sequence: TGTGCCAGCAGCGTAGCAGGGGGCCAAGAGACCCAGTACTTC.

The V gene is TRBV10-3, the J gene TRBJ2-1; tentative D call: TRBD1 (5 bases). V lost 2 bases and J 6 bases, leaving 11 bases between the germline ends. From germline, CDR1 is ENHRY and CDR2 SYGVKD. The CDR3 has 14 residues. The CDR3 DNA is TGTGCCATCAGTGAGGGACCCAGGGTCAATGAGCAGTTCTTC. As protein: CAISEGPRVNEQFF.

V and J are TRBV4-1 and TRBJ2-7; 7 bases are shared with TRBD2. V gave up 0 bases and J gave up 6 bases; unmatched junction bases: 20. CDR1 and CDR2 from the germline V gene are MGHRA and YSYEKL. This CDR3 has 19 amino acids. DNA for the CDR3: TGCGCCAGCAGCCAAGATTGGCTCAAAAGGGGAGGGCCCAAGTTCGAGCAGTACTTC. Translation gives CASSQDWLKRGGPKFEQYF.

This clone has just a few counts. V usage is TRBV18 and J usage is TRBJ2-2; D not certain. V dropped 1 base and J dropped 8 bases, with 14 bases sitting between them. Germline assignment: CDR1 KGHSH and CDR2 LQKENI. This CDR3 is built from 15 residues. CDR3 in DNA: TGTGCCAGCTCACCACGGATCAGAGATTGGGGGGAGCTGTTTTTT. Translating it yields CASSPRIRDWGELFF. Complete variable domain (other parts from reference TRBV18 and TRBJ2-2): NAGVMQNPRHLVRRRGQEARLRCSPMKGHSHVYWYRQLPEEGLKFMVYLQKENIIDESGMPKERFSAEFPKEGPSILRIQQVVRGDSAAYFCASSPRIRDWGELFFGEGSRLTVL.

The V and J genes are TRBV6-5 and TRBJ2-7; TRBD2 matches at 8 bases. Germline-derived CDR1 and CDR2 are MNHEY and SVGAGI. Unmatched junction bases numbered 3, after V lost 0 bases and J lost 2 bases. The CDR3 spans 15 residues. The CDR3 loop reads CASSYSAGGAYEQYF. Here the CDR3 DNA reads TGTGCCAGCAGTTACTCTGCGGGAGGTGCCTACGAGCAGTACTTC.

J is TRBJ2-5 and V is TRBV2, with 10 bases fitting TRBD1. The CDR3 covers 15 residues. CDR1 SNHLY and CDR2 FYNNEI come from the germline V gene. J lost 3 bases, V lost 1 base, and 2 bases had no gene match. The CDR3 protein is CASSEGQGAKETQYF. The CDR3 coding sequence is TGTGCCAGCAGTGAAGGACAGGGGGCGAAAGAGACCCAGTACTTC.

The V gene is TRBV6-1, the J gene TRBJ1-2; D remains unclear. Germline V gene lookup returns CDR1 MNHNS and CDR2 SASEGT. The ends were cut back, 6 bases at V and 8 bases at J, with 10 bases in the middle. The CDR3 is 11 residues long. This CDR3 is CASRGYLGYTF. The DNA of the CDR3 is TGTGCCAGCAGGGGCTATTTAGGCTACACCTTC.

This sequence joins TRBV19 and TRBJ2-1; 12 nucleotides line up with TRBD2. CDR3 size: 15 residues. Germline lookup yields CDR1 LNHDA and CDR2 SQIVND (reference sequence). The J segment lost 5 bases and the V segment lost 4 bases, leaving 3 bases of the junction unmatched. This CDR3 is CASSTSGRANNEQFF. CDR3 sequence (DNA): TGTGCCAGTAGTACTAGCGGGAGGGCCAACAATGAGCAGTTCTTC.

This clone was counted between two and nine times. V is TRBV5-1 and J is TRBJ2-7, with TRBD1 matching 8 bases. The trim removed 3 bases at V and 5 bases at J, leaving 4 bases unmatched. The CDR3 is made up of 13 amino acids. Germline V gene lookup returns CDR1 SGHRS and CDR2 YFSETQ. In DNA form, the CDR3 reads TGCGCCAGCAGCTCGGAGACAGGGGACGAGCAGTACTTC. Translating it yields CASSSETGDEQYF.